The clone carrying this T cell receptor (beta chain) turned up a few times. The record originates from a study of T-cell reconstitution after alpha-beta-depleted transplantation in children. CDR1 is MNHEY and CDR2 is SMNVEV in the germline V gene (reference sequence). This CDR3 is 11 amino acids long. V lost 8 bases to trimming and J lost 6 bases, with 11 bases between them. A library of TCRbeta sequences, prepared with unique molecular identifiers, was generated. MiXCR, run by TCRdb on the PCR reads, gives a single entry per CDR3 protein. In the table there are about 500,000 distinct CDR3 sequences, about 30% of which are singletons.

The sequence came from a human donor who donated a stem cell graft to a child with aplastic anemia. The sequenced sample was PBMCs from the stem cell graft donor, obtained from the stem cell graft. The rearrangement uses TRBV27 and TRBJ2-7; D perhaps matches TRBD1 (7 bases). The CDR3 loop reads CASSRGAEQYF. CDR3 nucleotide sequence: TGTGCCAGCTCCAGGGGGGCCGAGCAGTACTTC.